This T cell receptor (beta chain) was recorded in a study of shared clonotypes between healthy human individuals. Study-wide findings and caveats: Naive subsets, compared against memory subsets, generally had larger estimated richness values. Sharing across a handful of donors was seen in 4% to 6.5% of naive CD4 clonotypes.

On this clone: As yet, its antigen is unknown.

The V gene lost 1 base and the J gene lost 6 bases, with 11 bases spanning the gap. The CDR3 has 13 residues. Germline V lookup: CDR1 SGHNT, CDR2 YYREEE (reference sequence). Assay: immunoSEQ multiplex PCR; the TCRdb copy retains only in-frame clones and omits some. The table shows about 110,000 clones, with just over 65% occurring only once. CD8 memory pooled CD45RO+ cells and CCR7-negative CD45RA+ TemRA cells. The TCR originated in a woman aged 25 to 45 in good health. The sequencing sample was made of memory CD8+ T cells sorted from blood. As to subset: CD45RO+ cells pooled with CCR7-negative TemRA cells. The V gene is TRBV5-4, the J gene TRBJ2-7, with D uncertain. The CDR3 is CASSLHPRGEQYF. DNA for the CDR3: TGTGCCAGCAGCTTGCACCCTAGAGGCGAGCAGTACTTC.